These T cell receptor beta chains were read from a single sample in a study of human T cells and chemical hapten exposure. TCRdb recomputed calls from the RACE reads with MiXCR, one row per CDR3 protein. The sample yields around 40,000 distinct CDR3 sequences, roughly 13% seen once. Here the sequenced sample was whole blood, taken in connection with sensitization to the hapten diphenylcyclopropenone (DPC). The receptors derive from a woman aged 40 to 55 with alopecia areata. Some clones in this sample may be carry-over from other donors' samples. The conserved cysteine and the conserved F or W are not part of the CDR3 here. Fields, in order: V gene, J gene, CDR3 protein.

>TRBV4-3|TRBJ2-7
ASSQDTGRSYEQY
>TRBV28|TRBJ2-1
ASSSAGPQF
>TRBV28|TRBJ1-1
ASSQQGAKDTEAF
>TRBV7-3|TRBJ2-5
ASSSGTSGRIETQY
>TRBV6-5|TRBJ2-1
ASSYRDRQWDEQF
>TRBV5-1|TRBJ1-2
ASNTFPGTGAGSYGYT
>TRBV29-1|TRBJ2-5
SAGGDRAEY
>TRBV4-3|TRBJ2-5
ASSQGVGLSKETQY
>TRBV18|TRBJ1-5
ASSPLSGSNQPQH
>TRBV7-8|TRBJ2-7
ASSLSRGFQRQRYEQY
>TRBV27|TRBJ1-5
ASSLPGHNQPQH
>TRBV20-1|TRBJ1-1
STTVGDTEAF
>TRBV29-1|TRBJ1-2
SVGLSGGYGYT
>TRBV18|TRBJ2-6
ASSPLPAAGVGANVLT
>TRBV11-2|TRBJ2-3
ASSFLAGDRTDTQY
>TRBV20-1|TRBJ2-7
SAREGASYEQY
>TRBV2|TRBJ1-1
ASTLGTGANTEAF
>TRBV28|TRBJ1-1
ASSQWWGPASVTEAF
>TRBV15|TRBJ1-3
ATKSESGNTIY
>TRBV20-1|TRBJ1-6
SATSSYNSPLH
>TRBV12-3/TRBV12-4|TRBJ1-5
ASSFGDQGGGIQPQH
>TRBV28|TRBJ2-2
ASRAAGELF
>TRBV28|TRBJ1-1
ASTWGTEAF
>TRBV28|TRBJ2-7
ASTTPGVSYEQY
>TRBV10-3|TRBJ1-6
AIRDRVLENSPLH
>TRBV29-1|TRBJ2-5
SVQRQGGEETQY
>TRBV28|TRBJ1-1
ASSLWSTEAF
>TRBV4-1|TRBJ2-7
ASSQSRDRGYEQY
>TRBV14|TRBJ2-7
ASSPLGPGNEQY
>TRBV5-1|TRBJ2-3
ASSTSGSTDTQY
>TRBV20-1|TRBJ2-3
SAPRPASTDTQY
>TRBV9|TRBJ2-7
ASSVVPGGGEQY
>TRBV27|TRBJ2-7
ASSLSGAYEQY
>TRBV29-1|TRBJ2-2
SAVGLAGAVGNTGELF
>TRBV4-1|TRBJ2-5
ASSPGPYGETQY
>TRBV29-1|TRBJ1-4
SGLWTGAKLF
>TRBV20-1|TRBJ2-1
SATSLERASSYNEQF
>TRBV12-3/TRBV12-4|TRBJ1-6
ASTRGTGYSPLH
>TRBV9|TRBJ1-2
ASSAGQVNYGYT
>TRBV29-1|TRBJ2-6
SARSPGANVLT